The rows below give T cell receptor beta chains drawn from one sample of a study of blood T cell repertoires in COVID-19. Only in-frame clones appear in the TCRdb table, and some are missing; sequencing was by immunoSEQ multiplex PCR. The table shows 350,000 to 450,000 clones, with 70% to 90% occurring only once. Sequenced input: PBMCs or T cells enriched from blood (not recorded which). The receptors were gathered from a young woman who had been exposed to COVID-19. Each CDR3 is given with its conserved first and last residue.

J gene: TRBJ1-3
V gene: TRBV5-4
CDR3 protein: CASSSSWTGIEGNTIYF

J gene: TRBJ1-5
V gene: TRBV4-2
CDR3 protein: CASSPEQGSNQPQHF

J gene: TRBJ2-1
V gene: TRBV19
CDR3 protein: CASSTGTSVNEQFF

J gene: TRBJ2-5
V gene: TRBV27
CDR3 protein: CASQGTSGRALETQYF

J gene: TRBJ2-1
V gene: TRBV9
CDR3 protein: CASSETSGLYNEQFF

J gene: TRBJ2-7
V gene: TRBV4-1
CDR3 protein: CASSQGRGRGEQYF

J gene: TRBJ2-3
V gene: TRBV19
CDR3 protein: CASRHTGGSRTDTQYF

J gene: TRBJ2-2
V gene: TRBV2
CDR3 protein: CASSVLETGMGELFF

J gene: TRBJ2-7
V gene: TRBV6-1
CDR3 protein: CASSEALAGGLYEQYF

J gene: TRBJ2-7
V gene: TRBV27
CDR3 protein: CASSPTRNSYEQYF

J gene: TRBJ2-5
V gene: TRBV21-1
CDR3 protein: CASSILNGGGDLNNGETQYF

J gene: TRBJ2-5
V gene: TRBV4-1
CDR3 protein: CASSRTSQNQETQYF

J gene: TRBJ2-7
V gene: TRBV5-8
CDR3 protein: CASSFLQGSYEQYF

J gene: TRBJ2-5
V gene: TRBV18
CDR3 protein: CASSPTIATSGMETQYF

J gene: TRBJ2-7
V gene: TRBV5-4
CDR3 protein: CASSSGTSGRSEQYF

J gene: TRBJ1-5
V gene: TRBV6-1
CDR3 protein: CASSDASSGNQPQHF

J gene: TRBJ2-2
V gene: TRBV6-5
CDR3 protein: CASSYIHGGDTGELFF

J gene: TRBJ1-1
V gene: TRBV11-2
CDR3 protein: CASSLVAGHEAFF

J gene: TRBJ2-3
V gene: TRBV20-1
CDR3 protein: CSASIPFTDTQYF

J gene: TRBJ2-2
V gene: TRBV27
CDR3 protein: CASTPGLAGVSGELFF

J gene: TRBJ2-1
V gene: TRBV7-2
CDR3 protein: CASSLLASGRPYNEQFF

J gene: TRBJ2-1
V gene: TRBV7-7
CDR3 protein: CASSPSRSSYNEQFF

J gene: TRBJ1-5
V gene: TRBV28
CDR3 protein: CASSFGQGNNQPQHF

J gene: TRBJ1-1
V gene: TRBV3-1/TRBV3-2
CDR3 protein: CASSQDGRVGTEAFF

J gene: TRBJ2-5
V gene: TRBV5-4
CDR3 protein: CASSLVAGKQETQYF

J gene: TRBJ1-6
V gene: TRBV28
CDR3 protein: CAGGDRGSSYNSPLHF

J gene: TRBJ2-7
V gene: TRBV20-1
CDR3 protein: CSASSPGQAAYEQYF

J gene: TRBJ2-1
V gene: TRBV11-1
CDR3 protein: CASSYTQGYEQFF

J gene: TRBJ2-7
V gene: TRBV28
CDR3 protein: CASSLGGGSEEQYF

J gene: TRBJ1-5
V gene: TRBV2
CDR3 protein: CASSYRGGQPQHF

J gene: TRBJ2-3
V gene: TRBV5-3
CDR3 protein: CARTPPSGRTGVVDTQYF

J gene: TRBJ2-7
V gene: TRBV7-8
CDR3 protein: CASSLNEAISYEQYF

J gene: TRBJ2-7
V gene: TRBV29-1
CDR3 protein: CSVGTSYEQYF

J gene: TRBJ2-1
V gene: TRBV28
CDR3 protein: CASSLILGAGQFF

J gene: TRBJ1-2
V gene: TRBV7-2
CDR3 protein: CASSLDRAYGYTF

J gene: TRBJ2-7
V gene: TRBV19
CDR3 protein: CASSIHTGPYEQYF

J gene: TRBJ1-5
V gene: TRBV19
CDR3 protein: CASSFSGISNQPQHF

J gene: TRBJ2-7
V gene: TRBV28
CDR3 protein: CASSENAGQARYEQYF

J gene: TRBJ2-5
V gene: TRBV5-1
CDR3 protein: CASSPGQGGSETQYF

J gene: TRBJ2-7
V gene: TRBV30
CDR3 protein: CALNRGRRYEQYF

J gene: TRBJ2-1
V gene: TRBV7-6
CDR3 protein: CASSLNQGSHNEQFF

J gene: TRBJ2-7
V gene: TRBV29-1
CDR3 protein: CSVTGRDRGHEQYF

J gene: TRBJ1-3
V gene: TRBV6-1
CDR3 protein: CASSEWPAPGVDTIYF

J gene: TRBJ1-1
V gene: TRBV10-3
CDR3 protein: CAIRRGDSPTEAFF

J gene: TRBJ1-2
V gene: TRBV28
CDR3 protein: CASRTGGRGYTF

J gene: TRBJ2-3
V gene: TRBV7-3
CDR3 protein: CASSLGGSRTDTQYF

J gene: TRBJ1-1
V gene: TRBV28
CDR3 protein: CASSPPGRGHTEAFF

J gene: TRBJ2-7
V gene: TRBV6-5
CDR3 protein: CASSYDRNTYEQYF

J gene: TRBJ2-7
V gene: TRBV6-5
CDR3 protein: CASSHRETGEQYF

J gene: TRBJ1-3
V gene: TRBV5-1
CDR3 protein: CASSAGQVDSGNTIYF

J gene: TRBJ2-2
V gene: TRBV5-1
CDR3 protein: CASSLELAGSTGELFF

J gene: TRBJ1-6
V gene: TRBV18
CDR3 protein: CASSRGQYNSPLHF

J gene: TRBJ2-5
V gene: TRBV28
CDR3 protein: CASSSSREGETQYF

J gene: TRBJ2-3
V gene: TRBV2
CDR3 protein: CASAPAAGGKDTQYF

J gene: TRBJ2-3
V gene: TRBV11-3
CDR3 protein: CASSSGLGAVSTDTQYF

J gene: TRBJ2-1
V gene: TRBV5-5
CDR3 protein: CASSRTGGYDEQFF